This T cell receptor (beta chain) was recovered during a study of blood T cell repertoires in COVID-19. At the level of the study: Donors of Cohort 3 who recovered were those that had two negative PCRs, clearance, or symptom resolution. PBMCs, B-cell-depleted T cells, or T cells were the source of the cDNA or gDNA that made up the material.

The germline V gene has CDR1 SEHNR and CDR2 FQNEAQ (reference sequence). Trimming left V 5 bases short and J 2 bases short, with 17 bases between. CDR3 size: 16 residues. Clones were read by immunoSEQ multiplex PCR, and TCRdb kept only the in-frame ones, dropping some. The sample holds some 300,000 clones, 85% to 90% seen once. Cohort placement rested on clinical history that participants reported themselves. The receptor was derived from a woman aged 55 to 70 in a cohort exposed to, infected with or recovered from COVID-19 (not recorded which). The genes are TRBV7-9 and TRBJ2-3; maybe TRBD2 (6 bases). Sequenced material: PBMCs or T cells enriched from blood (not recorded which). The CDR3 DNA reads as TGTGCCAGCAGCATGCTTAGAGGGAGGCCCACAGATACGCAGTATTTT. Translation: CASSMLRGRPTDTQYF.